This T cell receptor (beta chain) was recovered during a study of response to subunit inactivated influenza vaccine. TCRdb re-called the RT-PCR reads with MiXCR, one entry per CDR3 protein. The sample holds 500,000 or so distinct CDR3 sequences, 16% seen once. There are a few counts of this clonotype. Germline loops: CDR1 LGHNA, CDR2 YSLEER. This CDR3 spans 14 amino acids. V lost 0 bases, J lost 5 bases, and 9 bases lay in between. The chain is built from TRBV4-3 and TRBJ2-3; the D is unclear. This sequence originates from a man between 45 and 75 years old who received an inactivated influenza vaccine. Specimen: CD4+ T cells sorted from PBMCs, collected roughly 24 months after vaccination. DNA of the CDR3: TGCGCCAGCAGCCAAGAATTGGGAATAGATACGCAGTATTTT. It translates to CASSQELGIDTQYF.